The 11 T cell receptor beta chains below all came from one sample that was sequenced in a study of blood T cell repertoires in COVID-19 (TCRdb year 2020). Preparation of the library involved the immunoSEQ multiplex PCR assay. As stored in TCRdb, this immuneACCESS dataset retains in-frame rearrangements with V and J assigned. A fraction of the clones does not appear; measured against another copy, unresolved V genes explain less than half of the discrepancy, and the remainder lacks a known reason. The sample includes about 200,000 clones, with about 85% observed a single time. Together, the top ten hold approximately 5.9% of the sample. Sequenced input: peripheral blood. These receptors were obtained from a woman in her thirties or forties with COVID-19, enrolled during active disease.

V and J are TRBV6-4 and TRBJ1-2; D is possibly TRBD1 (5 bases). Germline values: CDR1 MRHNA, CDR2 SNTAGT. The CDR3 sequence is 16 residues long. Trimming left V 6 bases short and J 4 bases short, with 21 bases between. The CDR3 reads CASRGGFGAQSYGYTF. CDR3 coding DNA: TGTGCCAGCAGGGGAGGGTTTGGGGCTCAGAGCTATGGCTACACCTTC.

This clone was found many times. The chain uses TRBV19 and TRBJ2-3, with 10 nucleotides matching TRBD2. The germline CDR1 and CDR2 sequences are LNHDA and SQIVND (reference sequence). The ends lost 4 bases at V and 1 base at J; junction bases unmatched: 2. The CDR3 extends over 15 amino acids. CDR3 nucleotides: TGTGCCAGTAGTACAGGACTAGCGGGCACAGATACGCAGTATTTT. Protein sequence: CASSTGLAGTDTQYF.

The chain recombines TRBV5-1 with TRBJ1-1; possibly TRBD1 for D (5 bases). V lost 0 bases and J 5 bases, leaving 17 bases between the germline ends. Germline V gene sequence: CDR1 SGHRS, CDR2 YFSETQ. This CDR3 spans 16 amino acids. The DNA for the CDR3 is TGCGCCAGCAGCTTGGCCCCACCCGGGGGGAGGACTGAAGCTTTCTTT. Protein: CASSLAPPGGRTEAFF.

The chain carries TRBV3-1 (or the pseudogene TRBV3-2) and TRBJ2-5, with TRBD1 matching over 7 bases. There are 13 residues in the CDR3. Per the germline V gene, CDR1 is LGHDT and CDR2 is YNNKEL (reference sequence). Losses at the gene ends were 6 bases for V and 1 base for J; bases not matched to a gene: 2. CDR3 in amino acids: CASSYRGQETQYF. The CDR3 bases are TGTGCCAGCAGTTACAGGGGCCAAGAGACCCAGTACTTC.

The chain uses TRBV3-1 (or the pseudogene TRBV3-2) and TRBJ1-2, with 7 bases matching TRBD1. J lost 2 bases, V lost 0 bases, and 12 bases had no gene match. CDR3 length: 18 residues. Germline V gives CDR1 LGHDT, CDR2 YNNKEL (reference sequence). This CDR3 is CASSQEAPGGQLNYGYTF. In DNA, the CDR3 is TGTGCCAGCAGCCAAGAAGCCCCAGGGGGACAACTAAACTATGGCTACACCTTC.

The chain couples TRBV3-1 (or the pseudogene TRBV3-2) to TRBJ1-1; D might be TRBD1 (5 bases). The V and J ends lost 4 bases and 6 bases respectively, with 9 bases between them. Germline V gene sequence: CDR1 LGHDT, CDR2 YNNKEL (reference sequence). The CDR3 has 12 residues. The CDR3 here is CASSLEGAEAFF. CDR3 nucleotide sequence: TGTGCCAGCAGCCTCGAAGGGGCTGAAGCTTTCTTT.

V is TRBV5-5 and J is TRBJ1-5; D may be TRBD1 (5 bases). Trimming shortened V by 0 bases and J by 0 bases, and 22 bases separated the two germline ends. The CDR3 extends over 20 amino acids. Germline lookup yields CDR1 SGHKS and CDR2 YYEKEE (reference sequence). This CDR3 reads CASSLGVQGSSLYSNQPQHF. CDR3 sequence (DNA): TGTGCCAGCAGCTTGGGGGTCCAGGGCTCTTCCCTTTATAGCAATCAGCCCCAGCATTTT.

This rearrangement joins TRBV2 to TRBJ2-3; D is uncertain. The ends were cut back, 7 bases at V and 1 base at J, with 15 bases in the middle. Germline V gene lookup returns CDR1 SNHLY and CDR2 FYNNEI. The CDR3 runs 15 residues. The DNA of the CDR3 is TGTGCCAGCACTCCCCAACCTCGGGGCACAGATACGCAGTATTTT. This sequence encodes CASTPQPRGTDTQYF.

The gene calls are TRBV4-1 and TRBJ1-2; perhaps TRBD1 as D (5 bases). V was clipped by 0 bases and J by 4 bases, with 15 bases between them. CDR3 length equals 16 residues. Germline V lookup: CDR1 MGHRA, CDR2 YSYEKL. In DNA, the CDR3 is TGCGCCAGCAGCCAAGATGATTCGGGGGGTAGCTATGGCTACACCTTC. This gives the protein CASSQDDSGGSYGYTF.

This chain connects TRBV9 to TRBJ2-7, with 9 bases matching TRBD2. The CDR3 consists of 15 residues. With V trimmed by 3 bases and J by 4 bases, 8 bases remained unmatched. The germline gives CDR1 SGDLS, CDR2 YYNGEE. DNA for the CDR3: TGTGCCAGCAGCGCAGGGGTTAGCGGGAGTTACGAGCAGTACTTC. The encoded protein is CASSAGVSGSYEQYF.

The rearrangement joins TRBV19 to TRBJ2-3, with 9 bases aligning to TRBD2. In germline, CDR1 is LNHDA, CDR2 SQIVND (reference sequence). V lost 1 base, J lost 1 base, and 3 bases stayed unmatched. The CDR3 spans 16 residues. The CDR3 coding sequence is TGTGCCAGTAGTATAGGACTAGCGGTAGGCACAGATACGCAGTATTTT. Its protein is CASSIGLAVGTDTQYF.